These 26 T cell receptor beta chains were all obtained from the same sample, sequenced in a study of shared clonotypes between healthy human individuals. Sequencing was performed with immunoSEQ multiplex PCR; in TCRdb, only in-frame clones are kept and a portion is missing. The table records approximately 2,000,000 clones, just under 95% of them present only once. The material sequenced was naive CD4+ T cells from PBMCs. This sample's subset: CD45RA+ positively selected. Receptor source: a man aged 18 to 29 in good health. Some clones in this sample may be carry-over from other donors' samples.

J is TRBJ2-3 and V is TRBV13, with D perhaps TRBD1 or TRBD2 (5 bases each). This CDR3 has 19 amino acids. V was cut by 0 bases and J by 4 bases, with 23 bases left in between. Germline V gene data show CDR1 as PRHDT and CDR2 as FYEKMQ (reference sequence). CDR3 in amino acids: CASSLGRRMGPRRSDTQYF. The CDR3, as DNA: TGTGCCAGCAGCTTAGGCCGGCGGATGGGGCCCAGGAGGTCAGATACGCAGTATTTT.

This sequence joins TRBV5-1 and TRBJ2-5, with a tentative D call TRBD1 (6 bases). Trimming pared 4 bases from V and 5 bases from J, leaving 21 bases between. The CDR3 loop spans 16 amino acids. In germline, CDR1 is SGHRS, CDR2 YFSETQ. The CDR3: CASSLRTALPGETQYF. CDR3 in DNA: TGCGCCAGCAGCCTACGGACAGCCCTCCCCGGGGAGACCCAGTACTTC.

CDR3 residues: CASSPGTGRDGANVLTF. The CDR3, as DNA: TGTGCCAGCAGTCCTGGGACAGGGAGGGACGGGGCCAACGTCCTGACTTTC. V usage is TRBV27 and J usage is TRBJ2-6; the match to TRBD1 covers 9 bases. V lost 5 bases to trimming and J lost 4 bases; unmatched junction nucleotides: 9. The CDR3 is 17 amino acids. The germline gives CDR1 MNHEY, CDR2 SMNVEV (reference sequence). Full variable domain (missing parts from reference TRBV27 and TRBJ2-6): EAQVTQNPRYLITVTGKKLTVTCSQNMNHEYMSWYRQDPGLGLRQIYYSMNVEVTDKGDVPEGYKVSRKEKRNFPLILESPSPNQTSLYFCASSPGTGRDGANVLTFGAGSRLTVL.

CDR3 DNA sequence: TGTGCCAGCAGAGACAGGGATTCACCCCTCCACTTT. Translating it yields CASRDRDSPLHF. This rearrangement joins TRBV7-9 to TRBJ1-6; the match to TRBD1 covers 7 bases. The CDR3 totals 12 residues. Germline CDR1 reads SEHNR; CDR2 reads FQNEAQ (reference sequence). With V trimmed by 6 bases and J by 8 bases, 1 base remained unmatched.

The CDR3 DNA follows: TGCGCCAGCAGCCAGAACGGCGGGAGGCTGAATGAGCAGTTCTTC. This translates into CASSQNGGRLNEQFF. The chain employs TRBV5-1 and TRBJ2-1; 8 nucleotides match TRBD2. Germline CDR1 SGHRS, CDR2 YFSETQ. Losses at the gene ends were 4 bases for V and 7 bases for J; bases not matched to a gene: 10. This CDR3 has 15 amino acids.

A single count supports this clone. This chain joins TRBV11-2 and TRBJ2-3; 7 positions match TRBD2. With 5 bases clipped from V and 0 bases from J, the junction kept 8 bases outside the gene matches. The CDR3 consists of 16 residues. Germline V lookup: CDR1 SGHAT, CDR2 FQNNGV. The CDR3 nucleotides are TGTGCCAGCAGCCAGGGCGGGGGACCTAGCACAGATACGCAGTATTTT. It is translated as CASSQGGGPSTDTQYF.

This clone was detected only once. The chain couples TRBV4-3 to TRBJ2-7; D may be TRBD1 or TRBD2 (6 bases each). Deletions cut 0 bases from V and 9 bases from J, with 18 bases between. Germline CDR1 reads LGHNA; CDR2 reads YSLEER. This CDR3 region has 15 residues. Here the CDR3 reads CASSQDRRGGTSQYF. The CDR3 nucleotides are TGCGCCAGCAGCCAAGATCGTAGAGGGGGGACCTCGCAGTACTTC.

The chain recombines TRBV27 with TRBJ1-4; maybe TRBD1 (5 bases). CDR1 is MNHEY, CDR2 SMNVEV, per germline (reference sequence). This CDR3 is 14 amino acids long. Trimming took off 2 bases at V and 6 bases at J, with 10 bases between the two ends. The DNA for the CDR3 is TGTGCCAGCAGTTTAATTGTAGGGGATGAAAAACTGTTTTTT. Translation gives CASSLIVGDEKLFF.

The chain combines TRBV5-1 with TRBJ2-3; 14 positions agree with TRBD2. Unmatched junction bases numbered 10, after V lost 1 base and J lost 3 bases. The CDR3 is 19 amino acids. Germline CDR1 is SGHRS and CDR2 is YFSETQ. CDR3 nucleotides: TGCGCCAGCAGCTTGAGGGTCTTGGGACTAGCGGGAGCTACAGATACGCAGTATTTT. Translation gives CASSLRVLGLAGATDTQYF.

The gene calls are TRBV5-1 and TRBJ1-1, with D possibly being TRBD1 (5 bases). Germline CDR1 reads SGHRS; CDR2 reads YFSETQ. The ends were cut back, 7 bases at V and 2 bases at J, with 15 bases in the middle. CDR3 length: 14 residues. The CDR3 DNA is TGCGCCAGCGGGGTAGGGGCTGAAAACACTGAAGCTTTCTTT. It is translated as CASGVGAENTEAFF.

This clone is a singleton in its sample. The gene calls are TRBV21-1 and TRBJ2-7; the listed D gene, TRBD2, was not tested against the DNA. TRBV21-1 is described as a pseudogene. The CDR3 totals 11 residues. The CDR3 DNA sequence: TGTGCCAGCAGCATCGCCTACGAGCAGTACTTC. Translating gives CASSIAYEQYF.

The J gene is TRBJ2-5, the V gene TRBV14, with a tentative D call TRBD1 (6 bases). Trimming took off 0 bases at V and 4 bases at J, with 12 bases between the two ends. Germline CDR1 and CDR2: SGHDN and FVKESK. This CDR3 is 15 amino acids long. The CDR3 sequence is CASSQDGRGGETQYF. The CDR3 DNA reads TGTGCCAGCAGCCAAGATGGTCGAGGGGGAGAGACCCAGTACTTC.

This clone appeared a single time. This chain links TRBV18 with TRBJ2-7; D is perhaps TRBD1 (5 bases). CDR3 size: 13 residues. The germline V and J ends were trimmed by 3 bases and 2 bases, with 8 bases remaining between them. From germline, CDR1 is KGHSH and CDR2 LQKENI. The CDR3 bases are TGTGCCAGCTCACCCAGGGCTCCCTACGAGCAGTACTTC. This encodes CASSPRAPYEQYF.

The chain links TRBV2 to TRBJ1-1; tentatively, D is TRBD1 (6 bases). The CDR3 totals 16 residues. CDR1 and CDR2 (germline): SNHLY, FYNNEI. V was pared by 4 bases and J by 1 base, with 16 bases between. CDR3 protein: CASSGQGRSSNTEAFF. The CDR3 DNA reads TGTGCCAGCAGTGGTCAGGGGAGGTCATCGAACACTGAAGCTTTCTTT.

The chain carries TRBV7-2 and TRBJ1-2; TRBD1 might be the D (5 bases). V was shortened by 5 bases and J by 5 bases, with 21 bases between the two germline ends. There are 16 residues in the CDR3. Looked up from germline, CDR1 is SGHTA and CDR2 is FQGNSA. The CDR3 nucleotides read TGTGCCAGCAGCAACCTCCTTTCGACTGGGGGGTATGGCTACACCTTC. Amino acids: CASSNLLSTGGYGYTF. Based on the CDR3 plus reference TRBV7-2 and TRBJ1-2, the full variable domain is GAGVSQSPSNKVTEKGKDVELRCDPISGHTALYWYRQSLGQGLEFLIYFQGNSAPDKSGLPSDRFSAERTGGSVSTLTIQRTQQEDSAVYLCASSNLLSTGGYGYTFGSGTRLTVV.

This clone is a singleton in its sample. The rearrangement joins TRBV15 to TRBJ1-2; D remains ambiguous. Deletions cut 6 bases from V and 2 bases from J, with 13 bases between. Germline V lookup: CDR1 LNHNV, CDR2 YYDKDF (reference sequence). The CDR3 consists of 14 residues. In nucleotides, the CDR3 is TGTGCCACCAGTATAGCAGACGAAAACTATGGCTACACCTTC. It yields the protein CATSIADENYGYTF.

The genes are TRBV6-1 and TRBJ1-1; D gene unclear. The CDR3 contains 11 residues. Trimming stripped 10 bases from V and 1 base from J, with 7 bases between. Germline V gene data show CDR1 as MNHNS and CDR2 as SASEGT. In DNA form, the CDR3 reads TGTGCCACTAAGAAGAACACTGAAGCTTTCTTT. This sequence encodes CATKKNTEAFF.

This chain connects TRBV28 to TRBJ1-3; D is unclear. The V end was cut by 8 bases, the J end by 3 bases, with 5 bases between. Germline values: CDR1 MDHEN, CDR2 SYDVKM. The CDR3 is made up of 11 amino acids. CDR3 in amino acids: CASEGGNTIYF. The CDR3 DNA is TGTGCCAGCGAGGGTGGAAACACCATATATTTT.

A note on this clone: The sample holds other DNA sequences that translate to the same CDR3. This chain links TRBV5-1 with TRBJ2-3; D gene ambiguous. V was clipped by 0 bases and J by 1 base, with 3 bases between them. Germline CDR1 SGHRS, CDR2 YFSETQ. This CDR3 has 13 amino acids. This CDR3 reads CASSLGRTDTQYF. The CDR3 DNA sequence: TGCGCCAGCAGCTTGGGTCGCACAGATACGCAGTATTTT.

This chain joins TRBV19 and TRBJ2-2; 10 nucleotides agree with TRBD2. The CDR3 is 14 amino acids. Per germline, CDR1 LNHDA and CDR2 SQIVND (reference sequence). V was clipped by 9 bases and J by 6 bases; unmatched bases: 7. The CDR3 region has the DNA TGTGCCAGATCCGCTAGCGGGAGTCCCGGGGAGCTGTTTTTT. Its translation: CARSASGSPGELFF.

Here the CDR3 DNA reads TGCAGCGTCGGGACGGACATTTATAGCAATCAGCCCCAGCATTTT. This sequence encodes CSVGTDIYSNQPQHF. J is TRBJ1-5 and V is TRBV29-1; D is possibly TRBD1 (5 bases). Per germline, CDR1 SQVTM and CDR2 ANQGSEA. CDR3 length: 15 residues. V was cut by 6 bases and J by 0 bases, with 15 bases left in between. Combining the CDR3 with reference TRBV29-1 and TRBJ1-5 gives the whole variable domain SAVISQKPSRDICQRGTSLTIQCQVDSQVTMMFWYRQQPGQSLTLIATANQGSEATYESGFVIDKFPISRPNLTFSTLTVSNMSPEDSSIYLCSVGTDIYSNQPQHFGDGTRLSIL.

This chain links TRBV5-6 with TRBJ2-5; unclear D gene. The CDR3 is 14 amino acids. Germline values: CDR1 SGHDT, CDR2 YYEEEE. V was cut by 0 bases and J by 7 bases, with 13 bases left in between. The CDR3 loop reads CASSLVGSPATQYF. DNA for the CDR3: TGTGCCAGCAGCTTGGTGGGAAGCCCCGCGACCCAGTACTTC.

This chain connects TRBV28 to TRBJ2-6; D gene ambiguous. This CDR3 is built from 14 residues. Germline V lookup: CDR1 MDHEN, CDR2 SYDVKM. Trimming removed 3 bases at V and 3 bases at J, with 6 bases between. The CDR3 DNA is TGTGCCAGCAGTTTCAGTAATGGGGCCAACGTCCTGACTTTC. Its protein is CASSFSNGANVLTF.

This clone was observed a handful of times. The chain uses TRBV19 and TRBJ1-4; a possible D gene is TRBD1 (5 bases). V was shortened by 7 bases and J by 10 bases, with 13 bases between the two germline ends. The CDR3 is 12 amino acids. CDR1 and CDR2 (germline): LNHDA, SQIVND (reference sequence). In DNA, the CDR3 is TGTGCCAGTAACCTACGCGGGGGAAAACTGTTTTTT. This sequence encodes CASNLRGGKLFF.

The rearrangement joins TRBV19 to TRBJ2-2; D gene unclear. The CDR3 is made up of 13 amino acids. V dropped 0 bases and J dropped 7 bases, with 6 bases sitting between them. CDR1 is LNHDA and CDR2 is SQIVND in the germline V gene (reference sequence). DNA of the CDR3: TGTGCCAGTAGTATAGATCGAGGCGGGGAGCTGTTTTTT. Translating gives CASSIDRGGELFF.

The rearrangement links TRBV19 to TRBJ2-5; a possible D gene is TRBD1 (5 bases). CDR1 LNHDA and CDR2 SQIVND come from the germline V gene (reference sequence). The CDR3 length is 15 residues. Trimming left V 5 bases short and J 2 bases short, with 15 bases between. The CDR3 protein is CASSSHGDRQETQYF. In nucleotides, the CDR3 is TGTGCCAGTAGTTCCCACGGAGACAGACAAGAGACCCAGTACTTC.